The rows below give T cell receptor beta chains drawn from one sample of a study of blood T cell repertoires in COVID-19. The table came from immunoSEQ multiplex PCR; TCRdb's copy has only in-frame clones and leaves some out. The sample records about 330,000 clones, around 88% being singletons. The sample taken for sequencing was peripheral blood. The receptor set was obtained from a woman in her forties or fifties with acute or convalescent COVID-19. Both conserved end residues are part of each CDR3. A D gene is named only where the DNA matches it firmly. Expanded clones are given a class, and other clones once, few, many or no size at all.

d_gene	j_gene	v_gene	abundance	CDR3aa	CDR3nt
TRBD1	TRBJ2-7	TRBV6-2/TRBV6-3	few	CASSPLGGQGSYEQYF	TGTGCCAGCAGTCCACTTGGGGGACAGGGGTCCTACGAGCAGTACTTC
NA	TRBJ1-1	TRBV4-2	NA	CASSQVMGAANTEAFF	TGTGCCAGCAGCCAAGTCATGGGGGCGGCAAACACTGAAGCTTTCTTT
TRBD1	TRBJ1-5	TRBV10-2	NA	CASSATGSNQPQHF	TGCGCCAGCAGTGCGACAGGGAGCAATCAGCCCCAGCATTTT
NA	TRBJ1-4	TRBV9	NA	CASSASPQAPNEKLFF	TGTGCCAGCAGCGCATCCCCACAGGCCCCTAATGAAAAACTGTTTTTT
NA	TRBJ2-7	TRBV28	NA	CASSSAGAYEQYF	TGTGCCAGCAGTAGCGCAGGGGCTTACGAGCAGTACTTC
NA	TRBJ2-3	TRBV28	few	CASSLAPTPGDTQYF	TGTGCCAGCAGTTTGGCCCCGACTCCAGGGGATACGCAGTATTTT
TRBD1	TRBJ1-5	TRBV19	NA	CASSGTGGNQPQHF	TGTGCCAGTAGCGGGACAGGGGGCAATCAGCCCCAGCATTTT
TRBD2	TRBJ2-2	TRBV2	NA	CASRGGSVNTGELFF	TGTGCCAGCAGGGGAGGGTCGGTGAACACCGGGGAGCTGTTTTTT
NA	TRBJ1-5	TRBV27	NA	CATRGGRYSNQPQHF	TGTGCCACCCGGGGGGGGCGTTATAGCAATCAGCCCCAGCATTTT
NA	TRBJ2-5	TRBV5-1	once	CASSLAPTAEETQYF	TGCGCCAGCAGCTTGGCTCCGACAGCTGAAGAGACCCAGTACTTC
TRBD2	TRBJ2-1	TRBV7-8	NA	CASSLAGGRNEQFF	TGTGCCAGCAGCTTAGCGGGAGGGCGAAATGAGCAGTTCTTC
TRBD1	TRBJ1-4	TRBV30	once	CACTDRGSNEKLFF	TGTGCCTGTACCGACAGGGGGTCTAATGAAAAACTGTTTTTT
TRBD2	TRBJ2-5	TRBV5-4	NA	CASSSPLAGATETQYF	TGTGCCAGCAGCTCCCCCCTAGCGGGAGCCACGGAGACCCAGTACTTC
TRBD1	TRBJ1-1	TRBV7-2	NA	CASSWDRGNTEAFF	TGTGCCAGCAGCTGGGACAGGGGAAACACTGAAGCTTTCTTT
TRBD2	TRBJ2-1	TRBV19	NA	CASRFSGPSYNEQFF	TGTGCCAGTAGGTTTAGCGGGCCTTCCTACAATGAGCAGTTCTTC
NA	TRBJ1-2	TRBV7-2	few	CASSLDPEPNYGYTF	TGTGCCAGCAGCTTAGATCCAGAACCTAACTATGGCTACACCTTC
NA	TRBJ2-1	TRBV24-1	NA	CATSDRAPGVGYEQFF	TGTGCCACCAGTGATCGAGCGCCGGGAGTGGGCTATGAGCAGTTCTTC
NA	TRBJ2-1	TRBV11-3	NA	CASSLGSLTEQFF	TGTGCCAGCAGCTTAGGAAGTCTAACTGAGCAGTTCTTC
NA	TRBJ1-5	TRBV5-1	NA	CASSLRGGLGQPQHF	TGCGCCAGCAGCCTGAGGGGGGGGCTAGGACAGCCCCAGCATTTT
NA	TRBJ1-5	TRBV21-1	NA	CATLPGGAMNNQPQHF	TGTGCCACCCTGCCGGGGGGAGCCATGAACAATCAGCCCCAGCATTTT
NA	TRBJ1-1	TRBV11-2	NA	CASSLGAGTEAFF	TGTGCCAGCAGCTTAGGTGCGGGCACTGAAGCTTTCTTT
TRBD1	TRBJ1-1	TRBV29-1	NA	CSGDRGLNTEAFF	TGCAGCGGCGACAGGGGATTAAACACTGAAGCTTTCTTT
TRBD1	TRBJ2-7	TRBV15	NA	CATSRDRPAYEQYF	TGTGCCACCAGCAGGGACAGGCCAGCCTACGAGCAGTACTTC
NA	TRBJ2-5	TRBV2	few	CASSDNTGFQETQYF	TGTGCCAGCAGCGACAACACAGGGTTCCAAGAGACCCAGTACTTC
TRBD1	TRBJ2-2	TRBV7-9	NA	CASSPGQAYTGELFF	TGTGCCAGCAGTCCGGGACAGGCCTACACCGGGGAGCTGTTTTTT
TRBD1	TRBJ2-7	TRBV4-3	NA	CASSHSQGRGPNEQYF	TGCGCCAGCAGCCACTCCCAGGGCAGGGGGCCCAACGAGCAGTACTTC
NA	TRBJ1-1	TRBV30	few	CAWSFRRDTEAFF	TGTGCCTGGAGTTTTCGGAGGGACACTGAAGCTTTCTTT
NA	TRBJ2-5	TRBV4-1	once	CASSQGRREVETQYF	TGCGCCAGCAGCCAAGGGCGGAGGGAGGTAGAGACCCAGTACTTC
TRBD1	TRBJ1-2	TRBV27	NA	CASSSSLRGRADGYTF	TGTGCCAGCAGTTCCTCCCTCAGGGGGCGCGCTGATGGCTACACCTTC
NA	TRBJ2-7	TRBV27	few	CASSFRDGGDEQYF	TGTGCCAGCAGTTTCCGGGACGGGGGTGACGAGCAGTACTTC
NA	TRBJ1-2	TRBV24-1	NA	CATSVKAHYGYTF	TGTGCCACCAGTGTTAAAGCCCACTATGGCTACACCTTC
TRBD1	TRBJ1-1	TRBV9	few	CASSTTTGATEAFF	TGTGCCAGCAGCACCACGACAGGGGCCACTGAAGCTTTCTTT
TRBD2	TRBJ2-7	TRBV6-5	NA	CASSSPREGSGEQYF	TGTGCCAGCAGTTCGCCTAGGGAGGGATCTGGAGAGCAGTACTTC
TRBD2	TRBJ2-2	TRBV29-1	NA	CSVRTSGSSGELFF	TGCAGCGTTAGGACTAGCGGGAGCTCTGGGGAGCTGTTTTTT
TRBD2	TRBJ2-7	TRBV6-5	NA	CASSYQLAGGYYEQYF	TGTGCCAGCAGTTACCAATTAGCGGGAGGTTACTACGAGCAGTACTTC
NA	TRBJ2-7	TRBV4-3	NA	CASSQAPTGLWEQYF	TGCGCCAGCAGCCAAGCTCCTACAGGGCTTTGGGAGCAGTACTTC
TRBD2	TRBJ2-1	TRBV14	NA	CASSPGTSGYNEQFF	TGTGCCAGCAGCCCCGGGACTAGCGGCTACAATGAGCAGTTCTTC
TRBD1	TRBJ2-7	TRBV5-1	NA	CASSLWDRSYEQYF	TGCGCCAGCAGCCTATGGGACAGGTCCTACGAGCAGTACTTC
TRBD1	TRBJ1-2	TRBV28	NA	CASRDPTGGGHTF	TGTGCCAGCAGGGATCCCACAGGGGGCGGGCACACCTTC
NA	TRBJ1-3	TRBV2	NA	CASSDQEAAGNTIYF	TGTGCCAGCAGTGATCAGGAAGCGGCTGGAAACACCATATATTTT
NA	TRBJ1-6	TRBV27	NA	CATRGGNNNSPLHF	TGTGCCACCCGTGGAGGCAACAATAATTCACCCCTCCACTTT
NA	TRBJ2-7	TRBV9	NA	CASSGLARTYEQYF	TGTGCCAGCAGCGGTCTAGCGAGGACCTACGAGCAGTACTTC
TRBD1	TRBJ1-1	TRBV7-3	few	CASSLTGQGLTEAFF	TGTGCCAGCAGCTTAACGGGACAGGGGTTAACTGAAGCTTTCTTT
NA	TRBJ2-7	TRBV18	NA	CASSPWRGQTYLEQYF	TGTGCCAGCTCACCATGGAGGGGACAGACTTACCTCGAGCAGTACTTC
TRBD1	TRBJ2-7	TRBV30	NA	CAWSAPGTGEHEQYF	TGTGCCTGGAGTGCCCCCGGGACAGGGGAGCACGAGCAGTACTTC